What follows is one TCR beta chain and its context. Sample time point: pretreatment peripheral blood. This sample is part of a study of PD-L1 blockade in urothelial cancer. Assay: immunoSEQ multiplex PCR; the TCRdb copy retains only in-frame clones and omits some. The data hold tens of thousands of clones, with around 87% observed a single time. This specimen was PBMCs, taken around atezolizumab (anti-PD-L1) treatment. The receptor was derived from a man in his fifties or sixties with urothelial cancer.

The CDR3 nucleotides are TGTGCCAGCAGCCCGACAGGGTCCGGGGAGCTGTTTTTT. This encodes CASSPTGSGELFF. The rearrangement joins TRBV7-3 to TRBJ2-2; 7 bases map to TRBD1. Germline values: CDR1 SGHTA, CDR2 FQGTGA. This CDR3 is 13 amino acids long. Unmatched junction bases numbered 3, after V lost 5 bases and J lost 6 bases.